This is a list of T cell receptor beta chains from one sample in a study of CD8 T cells in Susac syndrome. TCRdb called the immunoSEQ multiplex PCR reads again in MiXCR, with one record for every CDR3 protein. The table lists tens of thousands of distinct CDR3 sequences, 90% to 95% of them singletons. The sample taken for sequencing was CD8+ T cells from PBMCs. These receptors all come from a human donor with multiple sclerosis. The conserved cysteine and the conserved F or W are not part of the CDR3 here.

v_call	cdr3_aa
TRBV6-2/TRBV6-3	ASSYSTVRVLAEAF
TRBV15	ATSRGRGVVYNEQF
TRBV6-5	ASSWGAVNNEQF
TRBV9	ASSVGVRGGTEAF
TRBV2	ASLDRDLFNYGYS
TRBV12-3/TRBV12-4	ASSVTAAEAF
TRBV11-2	ASSSGAVRETQY
TRBV5-1	ASSFGGMHTEAF
TRBV3-1	ASSQKGLPSETQY
TRBV7-8	ASSLGAHGGTEAF
TRBV20-1	SAPRRGDTQY
TRBV7-9	ASSPQGSTNEKLF
TRBV27	ASSWQGGIEAF
TRBV7-3	ASSPDRYTEAF
TRBV4-1	ASSQDGEGYRELF
TRBV5-1	ASSLGRGFGYGYT
TRBV9	ASSVGPGSNQPQH
TRBV2	ASIPGRGQDIQY
TRBV27	ASSLGTGIGEQF
TRBV19	ASSITPGSAYGYT